The 24 T cell receptor beta chains below come from one sample, sequenced in a study of blood T cells in healthy people across ages. Sample-barcoded 5' priming and a J-beta primer mix drove a second PCR of roughly 6 to 12 cycles. TCRdb re-derived calls from the 5' RACE reads in MiXCR, one entry per CDR3 protein. Found here are 650,000 to 1,000,000 distinct CDR3 sequences, roughly 34% of them singletons; the top ten hold approximately 13%. The sequenced sample was blood. All receptors come from a man aged 18-30 years in good health.

A few counts support this clonotype. The V gene is TRBV7-3, the J gene TRBJ1-2, with a weak D call TRBD1 (5 bases). The V end was cut by 0 bases, the J end by 0 bases, with 11 bases between. This CDR3 has 16 residues. Germline CDR1 is SGHTA and CDR2 is FQGTGA. CDR3 DNA: TGTGCCAGCAGCTTAACGGGGGACTCGGCTAACTATGGCTACACCTTC. Its protein is CASSLTGDSANYGYTF.

This chain joins TRBV6-6 and TRBJ2-1; D ambiguous. Germline V gene sequence: CDR1 MNHNY, CDR2 SVGAGI (reference sequence). The CDR3 extends over 13 amino acids. Trimming cost V 2 bases and J 9 bases, with 11 bases left between them. The CDR3 sequence is CASSYSQESEQFF. The CDR3 nucleotides are TGTGCCAGCAGTTACAGCCAGGAGAGTGAGCAGTTCTTC.

V and J are TRBV10-1 and TRBJ2-3; 9 nucleotides agree with TRBD2. The CDR3 spans 16 residues. V dropped 3 bases and J dropped 5; count of bases not matched to a gene: 9. Looked up from germline, CDR1 is WNHNN and CDR2 is SYGVQD (reference sequence). Here the CDR3 reads CASSDGIAGVQDTQYF. The CDR3, as DNA: TGCGCCAGCAGTGATGGGATAGCGGGAGTGCAAGATACGCAGTATTTT.

This clonotype showed up many times. The J gene is TRBJ2-5, the V gene TRBV12-3 or TRBV12-4; the D gene is possibly TRBD2 (5 bases). Trimming took 5 bases from V and 4 from J, leaving 11 bases between them. This CDR3 has 13 residues. Written as DNA, the CDR3 is TGTGCCAGCAGTCAGGACTTACGAGAGACCCAGTACTTC. Translation gives CASSQDLRETQYF.

The table lists this clonotype with a few counts. The J gene is TRBJ1-4, the V gene TRBV7-9; a weak D match, TRBD1 (5 bases). The CDR3 length is 14 residues. The germline V and J ends were trimmed by 4 bases and 7 bases, with 13 bases remaining between them. Germline V gives CDR1 SEHNR, CDR2 FQNEAQ (reference sequence). The CDR3 bases are TGTGCCAGCAGCTCCACAGGAATGGGTGAAAAACTGTTTTTT. It codes for CASSSTGMGEKLFF.

This clonotype was seen only a few times. This chain uses TRBV7-3 with TRBJ1-2; 7 nucleotides agree with TRBD1. V was clipped by 4 bases and J by 4 bases; unmatched bases: 6. Germline lookup yields CDR1 SGHTA and CDR2 FQGTGA. The CDR3 has 14 residues. CDR3 amino acids: CASSSAGGGYGYTF. The CDR3 region has the DNA TGTGCCAGCAGCTCTGCAGGGGGTGGCTATGGCTACACCTTC.

Only a few counts were recorded for this clonotype. V gene TRBV9 combines with J gene TRBJ1-1; tentatively, D is TRBD1 (5 bases). The CDR3 is 16 amino acids. Germline CDR1 is SGDLS and CDR2 is YYNGEE. The V and J ends lost 4 bases and 0 bases respectively, with 16 bases between them. The CDR3 nucleotides are TGTGCCAGCAGCCCCGCCGGAGGGGTTTTGAACACTGAAGCTTTCTTT. Amino acids: CASSPAGGVLNTEAFF.

This chain uses TRBV7-2 with TRBJ1-3; TRBD1 is a possible D gene (6 bases). Germline V gene sequence: CDR1 SGHTA, CDR2 FQGNSA. The CDR3 has 17 amino acids. Trimming shortened V by 0 bases and J by 0 bases, and 12 bases separated the two germline ends. The chain's CDR3 is CASSLAGGLSSGNTIYF. The CDR3 DNA reads as TGTGCCAGCAGCTTAGCGGGGGGGCTTAGCTCTGGAAACACCATATATTTT. The full variable domain, with the rest looked up from reference TRBV7-2 and TRBJ1-3, is GAGVSQSPSNKVTEKGKDVELRCDPISGHTALYWYRQSLGQGLEFLIYFQGNSAPDKSGLPSDRFSAERTGGSVSTLTIQRTQQEDSAVYLCASSLAGGLSSGNTIYFGEGSWLTVV.

The gene calls are TRBV14 and TRBJ2-1; 7 positions match TRBD1. Germline V gene sequence: CDR1 SGHDN, CDR2 FVKESK. This CDR3 has 13 residues. The V segment lost 1 base and the J segment 9 bases; nucleotides outside the gene matches: 3. This chain's CDR3 is CASSQGTGLEQFF. The CDR3 bases are TGTGCCAGCAGCCAAGGGACAGGTCTTGAGCAGTTCTTC.

This CDR3 reads CASSPPIGGGETQYF. CDR3 DNA sequence: TGTGCCAGCTCACCACCGATTGGGGGCGGAGAGACCCAGTACTTC. V gene TRBV18 combines with J gene TRBJ2-5; D is perhaps TRBD1 (6 bases). The V end lost 0 bases, the J end lost 4 bases, and 12 bases lay between the germline ends. Germline V lookup: CDR1 KGHSH, CDR2 LQKENI. The CDR3 consists of 15 residues. Full variable domain (remainder filled in from reference TRBV18 and TRBJ2-5): NAGVMQNPRHLVRRRGQEARLRCSPMKGHSHVYWYRQLPEEGLKFMVYLQKENIIDESGMPKERFSAEFPKEGPSILRIQQVVRGDSAAYFCASSPPIGGGETQYFGPGTRLLVL.

This clonotype was counted a single time. This rearrangement joins TRBV12-3 or TRBV12-4 to TRBJ2-4, with TRBD1 as a possible D gene (5 bases). The assigned J gene may be wrong: the sequence end matches TRBJ2-5 better. This CDR3 region has 14 residues. The CDR3 region is CASSSVGAGETQYF. CDR3 nucleotide sequence: TGTGCCAGCAGTTCGGTAGGGGCCGGGGAGACCCAGTACTTC.

This chain links TRBV12-3 or TRBV12-4 with TRBJ1-2, with D tentatively TRBD1 (5 bases). This CDR3 spans 15 amino acids. Trimming cost V 2 bases and J 8 bases, with 18 bases left between them. CDR3 sequence: CASSLTRGRPGGYTF. Written as DNA, the CDR3 is TGTGCCAGCAGTTTAACGCGGGGCCGACCCGGCGGCTACACCTTC.

The chain joins TRBV20-1 to TRBJ2-4; perhaps TRBD1 as D (6 bases). The germline CDR1 and CDR2 sequences are DFQATT and SNEGSKA (reference sequence). The CDR3 spans 16 residues. V was shortened by 0 bases and J by 13 bases, with 25 bases between the two germline ends. CDR3 sequence reads: CSARDQGDTAYNKQYF. In nucleotides, the CDR3 is TGCAGTGCTAGAGATCAAGGGGACACCGCCTACAATAAGCAGTACTTC.

This clonotype was observed many times. This chain links TRBV6-1 with TRBJ2-7, with TRBD1 matching over 10 bases. V shed 5 bases and J 5 bases; nucleotides not matched to a gene: 15. CDR1 is MNHNS and CDR2 is SASEGT in the germline V gene. The CDR3 runs to 17 residues. In DNA form, the CDR3 reads TGTGCCAGCAGTCGAATCCCGGGGGGACAGGGGTTCCACGAGCAGTACTTC. This codes for CASSRIPGGQGFHEQYF.

The rearrangement links TRBV7-2 to TRBJ2-7; TRBD1 matches at 7 bases. J was trimmed by 7 bases and V by 5 bases; bases with no gene match: 14. Germline assignment: CDR1 SGHTA and CDR2 FQGNSA. The CDR3 extends over 15 amino acids. The CDR3 region is CASSRYGTAINEQYF. CDR3 coding DNA: TGTGCCAGCAGCCGGTACGGGACAGCCATCAATGAGCAGTACTTC.

As for this clonotype: A much larger clone is a single base away; this may be a read error. The V and J genes are TRBV20-1 and TRBJ2-1; D possibly corresponds to TRBD1 (6 bases). Trimming took off 6 bases at V and 8 bases at J, with 17 bases between the two ends. Germline CDR1 reads DFQATT; CDR2 reads SNEGSKA (reference sequence). This CDR3 has 13 residues. Written as DNA, the CDR3 is TGCAGTGCCAAATCAAGGACAGATCATGAGCAGTTCTTC. Protein: CSAKSRTDHEQFF.

This clonotype was seen a handful of times. The chain couples TRBV27 to TRBJ1-2; 10 positions agree with TRBD1. Germline assignment: CDR1 MNHEY and CDR2 SMNVEV (reference sequence). V lost 5 bases and J lost 0; bases outside the gene matches: 9. The CDR3 length is 17 residues. The CDR3 sequence: CASSTSGTGDSNYGYTF. DNA for the CDR3: TGTGCCAGCAGTACCTCGGGGACAGGGGATTCTAACTATGGCTACACCTTC.

There are a few counts of this clonotype. V is TRBV14 and J is TRBJ2-7, with a weak D call TRBD1 (6 bases). The CDR3 runs 15 residues. Trimming removed 0 bases from V and 2 bases from J, with 11 bases in between. CDR1 is SGHDN, CDR2 FVKESK, per germline. CDR3 in amino acids: CASSQDLPGAYEQYF. DNA of the CDR3: TGTGCCAGCAGCCAAGATTTACCAGGGGCCTACGAGCAGTACTTC.

The chain combines TRBV6-2 or TRBV6-3 with TRBJ2-6, with D uncertain. The CDR3 has 12 residues. The germline CDR1 and CDR2 sequences are MNHEY and SVGEGT. The V end was cut by 7 bases, the J end by 2 bases, with 3 bases between. CDR3 in amino acids: CASTAGANVLTF. DNA for the CDR3: TGTGCCAGCACGGCTGGGGCCAACGTCCTGACTTTC.

The rearrangement links TRBV29-1 to TRBJ1-1, with 7 bases matching TRBD1. Trimming at V came to 7 bases and at J to 4 bases, leaving 9 bases not matched to a gene. This CDR3 comprises 13 residues. Germline loops: CDR1 SQVTM, CDR2 ANQGSEA. The CDR3 is CSAQTGPGTEAFF. The CDR3, as DNA: TGCAGCGCCCAGACAGGGCCGGGCACTGAAGCTTTCTTT.

In this sample, this clonotype turned up many times. This chain connects TRBV4-3 to TRBJ2-3, with D maybe TRBD2 (5 bases). Trimming pared 1 base from V and 0 bases from J, leaving 11 bases between. This CDR3 has 16 amino acids. From germline, CDR1 is LGHNA and CDR2 YSLEER. The CDR3 nucleotides read TGCGCCAGCAGCCAAGGGTCTGGACTTAGCACAGATACGCAGTATTTT. Translation gives CASSQGSGLSTDTQYF.

This clonotype was observed at least ten times. CDR3 in amino acids: CSARYPARAKNIQYF. Here the CDR3 DNA reads TGCAGTGCTAGGTATCCCGCCAGAGCCAAAAACATTCAGTACTTC. The chain is built from TRBV20-1 and TRBJ2-4; no clear D. Per germline, CDR1 DFQATT and CDR2 SNEGSKA (reference sequence). The CDR3 has 15 residues. With 3 bases removed from V and 0 bases from J, the gap between germline ends came to 12 bases.

This rearrangement joins TRBV6-1 to TRBJ1-1, with D maybe TRBD1 (5 bases). Per germline, CDR1 MNHNS and CDR2 SASEGT. V was shortened by 9 bases and J by 0 bases, with 11 bases between the two germline ends. The CDR3 runs 13 residues. The CDR3 sequence: CASSTVLNTEAFF. CDR3 sequence (DNA): TGTGCCAGTTCGACAGTTCTGAACACTGAAGCTTTCTTT.

Remarks on this clonotype: This probably arose from a read error, given a far larger clone one base away. This chain connects TRBV5-1 to TRBJ2-3; the D gene is possibly TRBD1 (6 bases). CDR1 is SGHRS and CDR2 is YFSETQ in the germline V gene. Between the trimmed V and J ends, which lost 4 bases and 2 bases, there was a span of 11 bases. The CDR3 is made up of 14 amino acids. CDR3 residues: CASSAGQSTDTQYF. CDR3 coding DNA: TGCGCCAGCAGCGCCGGACAGTCCACAGATACGCAGTATTTT.